The 23 T cell receptor beta chains below come from one sample, sequenced in a study of blood T cell repertoires in COVID-19. The assay was immunoSEQ multiplex PCR, and TCRdb's table has in-frame clones only and misses some. The table includes fewer than 250,000 clones, 83% detected once. Material for sequencing was peripheral blood. The receptors were gathered from a human donor in a cohort sampled during active COVID-19.

The V gene is TRBV5-5, the J gene TRBJ1-3; 12 positions agree with TRBD1. Trimming removed 4 bases from V and 3 bases from J; junction bases left unmatched: 5. Germline V gene data show CDR1 as SGHKS and CDR2 as YYEKEE (reference sequence). The CDR3 length is 16 residues. The CDR3, as DNA: TGTGCCAGCAGCCGTGGGACAGGGGGCTTTGGAAACACCATATATTTT. Translating it yields CASSRGTGGFGNTIYF. Combining the CDR3 with reference TRBV5-5 and TRBJ1-3 gives the whole variable domain DAGVTQSPTHLIKTRGQQVTLRCSPISGHKSVSWYQQVLGQGPQFIFQYYEKEERGRGNFPDRFSARQFPNYSSELNVNALLLGDSALYLCASSRGTGGFGNTIYFGEGSWLTVV.

The gene calls are TRBV9 and TRBJ1-1; TRBD1 agrees at 11 bases. V lost 2 bases to trimming and J lost 5 bases; unmatched junction nucleotides: 8. The germline V gene has CDR1 SGDLS and CDR2 YYNGEE. The CDR3 sequence is 16 residues long. CDR3: CASSVGQGARLTEAFF. DNA for the CDR3: TGTGCCAGCAGCGTCGGACAGGGGGCGCGACTGACTGAAGCTTTCTTT.

CDR3 in amino acids: CASTRTALNSGELFF. DNA for the CDR3: TGTGCCAGCACCCGGACAGCTCTAAACTCCGGGGAGCTGTTTTTT. The chain combines TRBV28 with TRBJ2-2, with a possible D match to TRBD1 (6 bases). Germline lookup yields CDR1 MDHEN and CDR2 SYDVKM. CDR3 size: 15 residues. V was clipped by 7 bases and J by 6 bases, with 18 bases between them. Variable domain in full (rest from reference TRBV28 and TRBJ2-2): DVKVTQSSRYLVKRTGEKVFLECVQDMDHENMFWYRQDPGLGLRLIYFSYDVKMKEKGDIPEGYSVSREKKERFSLILESASTNQTSMYLCASTRTALNSGELFFGEGSRLTVL.

The CDR3 region is CASSLGSGGPYEQYF. CDR3 nucleotides: TGTGCCAGCAGCTTAGGAAGCGGGGGCCCCTACGAGCAGTACTTC. The V and J genes are TRBV11-2 and TRBJ2-7; 8 bases agree with TRBD2. This CDR3 comprises 15 residues. J lost 2 bases, V lost 1 base, and 4 bases had no gene match. Germline loops: CDR1 SGHAT, CDR2 FQNNGV.

The chain recombines TRBV18 with TRBJ2-3, with a weak D call TRBD2 (6 bases). Between the trimmed V and J ends, which lost 0 bases and 3 bases, there was a span of 7 bases. The germline gives CDR1 KGHSH, CDR2 LQKENI. CDR3 length: 14 amino acids. The CDR3 loop reads CASSPPAGTDTQYF. In DNA form, the CDR3 reads TGTGCCAGCTCACCACCCGCGGGGACAGATACGCAGTATTTT.

The sample holds one count of this clone. V usage is TRBV24-1 and J usage is TRBJ2-3, with D perhaps TRBD1 (5 bases). The CDR3 is made up of 13 amino acids. V shed 4 bases and J shed 5 bases, with 9 bases lying between them. The germline V gene encodes CDR1 KGHDR and CDR2 SFDVKD. This CDR3 reads CATSEGVLDTQYF. As DNA, the CDR3 is TGTGCCACCAGTGAAGGGGTCCTAGATACGCAGTATTTT.

The chain couples TRBV5-1 to TRBJ2-7; a weak D match, TRBD1 (6 bases). The CDR3 totals 14 residues. The V end lost 0 bases, the J end lost 3 bases, and 10 bases lay between the germline ends. Germline V CDR1 and CDR2: SGHRS, YFSETQ. The CDR3 sequence: CASSLGDNNYEQYF. CDR3 nucleotide sequence: TGCGCCAGCAGCTTGGGGGACAACAACTACGAGCAGTACTTC.

The chain uses TRBV5-1 and TRBJ2-3; D is ambiguous. V was clipped by 3 bases and J by 5 bases, with 7 bases between them. There are 12 residues in the CDR3. Per the germline V gene, CDR1 is SGHRS and CDR2 is YFSETQ. For the CDR3, the DNA is TGCGCCAGCAGCTCCCGCGGAGATACGCAGTATTTT. Amino acid sequence: CASSSRGDTQYF.

This chain joins TRBV20-1 and TRBJ2-5; the D is unclear. This CDR3 is 12 amino acids long. CDR1 and CDR2 from the germline V gene are DFQATT and SNEGSKA (reference sequence). V was shortened by 3 bases and J by 2 bases, with 7 bases between the two germline ends. CDR3 sequence reads: CSASYGQETQYF. For the CDR3, the DNA is TGCAGTGCTAGTTACGGGCAAGAGACCCAGTACTTC.

The genes are TRBV28 and TRBJ1-3; D gene uncertain. V lost 2 bases, J lost 0 bases, and 11 bases lay in between. This CDR3 has 16 residues. Looked up from germline, CDR1 is MDHEN and CDR2 is SYDVKM. CDR3 sequence (DNA): TGTGCCAGCAGTTTAAGGTATCCGGGCTCTGGAAACACCATATATTTT. It translates to CASSLRYPGSGNTIYF.

J is TRBJ2-7 and V is TRBV7-3, with TRBD2 matching over 7 bases. CDR3 length: 15 amino acids. The J segment lost 7 bases and the V segment lost 0 bases, leaving 9 bases of the junction unmatched. CDR1 and CDR2 (germline): SGHTA, FQGTGA. The CDR3 is CASSLTGGAGYEQYF. The CDR3 DNA sequence: TGTGCCAGCAGCTTAACCGGGGGAGCGGGGTATGAGCAGTACTTC.

The gene calls are TRBV30 and TRBJ2-2; possibly TRBD2 for D (5 bases). The germline V gene encodes CDR1 GTSNPN and CDR2 SVGIG (reference sequence). The CDR3 runs 15 residues. Deletions cut 0 bases from V and 5 bases from J, with 13 bases between. For the CDR3, the DNA is TGTGCCTGGAGTGTACGGGCTAGAGGGACCGGGGAGCTGTTTTTT. Translating it yields CAWSVRARGTGELFF.

The chain joins TRBV9 to TRBJ2-7, with 9 bases that match TRBD1. V dropped 3 bases and J dropped 0; count of bases not matched to a gene: 4. CDR3 length: 15 amino acids. Germline CDR1 and CDR2: SGDLS and YYNGEE. The CDR3 sequence is CASSAGTGFSYEQYF. The CDR3, as DNA: TGTGCCAGCAGCGCCGGGACAGGGTTCTCCTACGAGCAGTACTTC.

The CDR3 is CASRQWTENTGELFF. CDR3 DNA: TGTGCCAGCCGTCAGTGGACTGAGAACACCGGGGAGCTGTTTTTT. The chain uses TRBV11-3 and TRBJ2-2, with D possibly matching TRBD2 (5 bases). The germline V and J ends were trimmed by 8 bases and 1 base, with 14 bases remaining between them. Germline-derived CDR1 and CDR2 are SGHNT and YENEEA. CDR3 size: 15 residues.

About this clone itself: The junction shows a germline mismatch at one end, possibly a read error. The J gene is TRBJ2-1, the V gene TRBV10-2, with a tentative D call TRBD2 (6 bases). CDR1 WSHSY and CDR2 SAAADI come from the germline V gene. This CDR3 spans 12 amino acids. In DNA, the CDR3 is TGCGCCAGCAGTGAGAGTTGGGGGGTGGTGATCTTC. It codes for CASSESWGVVIF.

The chain carries TRBV18 and TRBJ1-3; tentatively, D is TRBD1 (6 bases). CDR3 size: 16 residues. Germline CDR1 reads KGHSH; CDR2 reads LQKENI. V was pared by 3 bases and J by 0 bases, with 12 bases between. CDR3 DNA: TGTGCCAGCTCACCCATGCGGACAGTCTCTGGAAACACCATATATTTT. It yields the protein CASSPMRTVSGNTIYF. Full variable domain (rest looked up from reference TRBV18 and TRBJ1-3): NAGVMQNPRHLVRRRGQEARLRCSPMKGHSHVYWYRQLPEEGLKFMVYLQKENIIDESGMPKERFSAEFPKEGPSILRIQQVVRGDSAAYFCASSPMRTVSGNTIYFGEGSWLTVV.

The chain has TRBV6-5 and TRBJ1-4; a weak D match, TRBD1 (5 bases). CDR1 MNHEY and CDR2 SVGAGI come from the germline V gene. There are 14 residues in the CDR3. Trimming stripped 4 bases from V and 8 bases from J, with 14 bases between. The CDR3 reads CASSSRAFGEKLFF. CDR3 nucleotide sequence: TGTGCCAGCAGTTCCAGGGCATTTGGCGAAAAACTGTTTTTT.

This clone was recorded only once. V and J are TRBV18 and TRBJ2-7; D may be TRBD1 (5 bases). Trimming left V 1 base short and J 0 bases short, with 7 bases between. This CDR3 contains 14 residues. CDR1 KGHSH and CDR2 LQKENI come from the germline V gene. The CDR3 DNA reads TGTGCCAGCTCACCACAGCAGGGCTCCTACGAGCAGTACTTC. Its protein is CASSPQQGSYEQYF.

V is TRBV19 and J is TRBJ2-1, with D tentatively TRBD2 (5 bases). This CDR3 is built from 12 residues. Germline CDR1 reads LNHDA; CDR2 reads SQIVND (reference sequence). The germline V and J ends were trimmed by 6 bases and 6 bases, with 9 bases remaining between them. The CDR3 region has the DNA TGTGCCAGTAGGGACTTTTTCAATGAGCAGTTCTTC. Translation gives CASRDFFNEQFF.

This clone occurred once. The V gene is TRBV3-1 (or the pseudogene TRBV3-2), the J gene TRBJ2-5, with a weak D call TRBD2 (6 bases). Per the germline V gene, CDR1 is LGHDT and CDR2 is YNNKEL (reference sequence). CDR3 length: 14 amino acids. V lost 0 bases to trimming and J lost 5 bases, with 10 bases between them. The CDR3 reads CASSQDWGRETQYF. The CDR3 DNA reads as TGTGCCAGCAGCCAAGACTGGGGGAGGGAGACCCAGTACTTC.

This clone was seen only a few times. The chain combines TRBV5-1 with TRBJ2-6; tentatively, D is TRBD1 (6 bases). The germline V and J ends were trimmed by 4 bases and 1 base, with 12 bases remaining between them. The germline V gene encodes CDR1 SGHRS and CDR2 YFSETQ. The CDR3 runs 16 residues. The CDR3 region is CASSLTTGSGANVLTF. CDR3 bases: TGCGCCAGCAGCCTCACGACAGGTTCTGGGGCCAACGTCCTGACTTTC.

V gene TRBV7-9 combines with J gene TRBJ1-2, with 11 bases fitting TRBD1. The CDR3 runs 15 residues. Germline loops: CDR1 SEHNR, CDR2 FQNEAQ (reference sequence). The V and J ends lost 5 bases and 2 bases, in that order; junction bases with no gene match: 4. The CDR3 region has the DNA TGTGCCAGCAGCAACCGGGACAGGGGGAACTATGGCTACACCTTC. It is translated as CASSNRDRGNYGYTF.

This clone was counted a single time. The rearrangement joins TRBV19 to TRBJ2-6; TRBD1 agrees at 11 bases. With V trimmed by 2 bases and J by 2 bases, 8 bases remained unmatched. Germline V gene lookup returns CDR1 LNHDA and CDR2 SQIVND (reference sequence). CDR3 length equals 19 residues. The CDR3 sequence is CASSIQIGTGGPGANVLTF. The CDR3 nucleotides are TGTGCCAGTAGTATACAAATCGGGACAGGGGGTCCTGGGGCCAACGTCCTGACTTTC.